This is a list of T cell receptor beta chains from one sample in a study of Ad26.COV2.S vaccination and SARS-CoV-2 variants. The data were produced by immunoSEQ multiplex PCR, yet TCRdb's version contains in-frame clones alone and is incomplete. The data show about 430,000 clones, approximately 90% seen once. This specimen consisted of peripheral blood, obtained in a trial of Ad26.COV2.S vaccine versus placebo. The receptors originated from a person between 18 and 65 years old who received the Ad26.COV2.S COVID-19 vaccine or a placebo. The CDR3 runs from the conserved cysteine through the conserved F or W. D genes are given only for firm matches. Clone size is given for some rows only: seen once, a few or many times, or a class if the clone is expanded.

v_call	d_call	j_call	clone_size	cdr3_nt	cdr3_aa
TRBV7-8	NA	TRBJ2-2	NA	TGTGCCAGCAGCTTACTAGCCATCCAGAACACCGGGGAGCTGTTTTTT	CASSLLAIQNTGELFF
TRBV19	TRBD1	TRBJ2-7	NA	TGTGCCAGTAGTACACGGACAGGAACCTACGAGCAGTACTTC	CASSTRTGTYEQYF
TRBV7-4	NA	TRBJ1-6	NA	TGTGCCAGCAGCTTTTGGGGATACGGTTCACCCCTCCACTTT	CASSFWGYGSPLHF
TRBV27	NA	TRBJ2-7	NA	TGTGCCAGCAGTTTCCTTGACAGTTCCTACGAGCAGTACTTC	CASSFLDSSYEQYF
TRBV18	TRBD2	TRBJ2-2	NA	TGTGCCAGCTCACTAGCGGGAGACGGGGAGCTGTTTTTT	CASSLAGDGELFF
TRBV24-1	TRBD1	TRBJ1-1	few	TGTGCCACCAGTAGGACAGGGGGCACTGAAGCTTTCTTT	CATSRTGGTEAFF
TRBV19	NA	TRBJ1-1	NA	TGTGCCAGTAGTATCGGGCAGGGTTTAACTGAAGCTTTCTTT	CASSIGQGLTEAFF
TRBV7-3	TRBD2	TRBJ2-7	once	TGTGCCAGCAGCCCACACCGACTAGCGGGAGGGCCATTCGACGAGCAGTACTTC	CASSPHRLAGGPFDEQYF
TRBV10-3	TRBD1	TRBJ1-6	NA	TGTGCCATCAGGAACTTACAGGGGAACTCACCCCTCCACTTT	CAIRNLQGNSPLHF
TRBV19	TRBD1	TRBJ2-2	NA	TGTGCCAGTAGTGCCAGGACAGGGGGTTCCGGGGAGCTGTTTTTT	CASSARTGGSGELFF
TRBV7-8	TRBD2	TRBJ2-1	once	TGTGCCAGCAGCTTAATAGCGGGGAATGAAATCTACAATGAGCAGTTCTTC	CASSLIAGNEIYNEQFF